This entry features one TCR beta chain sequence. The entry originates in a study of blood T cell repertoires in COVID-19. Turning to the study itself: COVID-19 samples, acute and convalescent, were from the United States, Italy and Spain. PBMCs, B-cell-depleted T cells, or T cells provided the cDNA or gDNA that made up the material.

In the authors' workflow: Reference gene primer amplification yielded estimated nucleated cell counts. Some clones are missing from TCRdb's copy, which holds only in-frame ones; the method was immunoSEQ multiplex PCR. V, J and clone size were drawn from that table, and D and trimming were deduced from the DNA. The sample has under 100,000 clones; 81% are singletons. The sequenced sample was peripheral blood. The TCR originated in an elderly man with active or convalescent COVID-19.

The CDR3, as DNA: TGCGCCAGCAGCCACCCGGGTAAACGCAATGAGCAGTTCTTC. Translated: CASSHPGKRNEQFF. The chain links TRBV4-1 to TRBJ2-1; D gene ambiguous. V shed 3 bases and J shed 6 bases, with 12 bases lying between them. The CDR3 extends over 14 amino acids. Germline lookup yields CDR1 MGHRA and CDR2 YSYEKL.